The next 17 T cell receptor beta chains were all read from a single sample in a study of regulatory T cells in long-lasting Graves disease. Regarding time point: newly diagnosed GD, antithyroid drugs for less than 3 months. TCR sequences were obtained from RNA taken from PBMCs. Relying on iRepertoire HTBI primers and Arm-PCR of CDR3 regions, the team built TCR beta libraries. MiXCR was run by TCRdb on the multiplex PCR reads, yielding one entry per CDR3 protein. The sample yields about 540,000 distinct CDR3 sequences, roughly 13% seen once. These data also formed part of another study, on T cells in Graves' hyperthyroidism and ophthalmopathy.

The source was peripheral blood mononuclear cells (PBMCs), collected at new diagnosis, from a patient treated with antithyroid drugs. The receptors originated from a man aged 25-40 years with Graves disease.

This clonotype was detected many times. The chain has TRBV30 and TRBJ2-1; D is unclear. V was cut by 0 bases and J by 8 bases, with 8 bases left in between. The germline gives CDR1 GTSNPN, CDR2 SVGIG (reference sequence). This CDR3 is 12 amino acids long. This chain's CDR3 is CAWSVTKDEQFF. The DNA for the CDR3 is TGTGCCTGGAGTGTAACCAAGGATGAGCAGTTCTTC.

This clonotype was seen only a few times. The CDR3 loop is CASSRIAGGTTYEQYF. Here the CDR3 DNA reads TGCGCCAGCAGCCGGATAGCGGGAGGTACAACCTACGAGCAGTACTTC. This rearrangement joins TRBV5-1 to TRBJ2-7; 10 bases match TRBD2. This CDR3 has 16 residues. V gave up 4 bases and J gave up 2 bases; unmatched junction bases: 9. Per the germline V gene, CDR1 is SGHRS and CDR2 is YFSETQ.

This clonotype was seen ten or more times. This rearrangement joins TRBV24-1 to TRBJ2-7; D may be TRBD2 (6 bases). Germline values: CDR1 KGHDR, CDR2 SFDVKD. The CDR3 has 14 amino acids. Trimming removed 2 bases from V and 4 bases from J, with 11 bases in between. The DNA of the CDR3 is TGTGCCACCAGTGATTCCGGGAGCCATTACGAGCAGTACTTC. Translating it yields CATSDSGSHYEQYF.

This clonotype showed up many times. The rearrangement links TRBV10-3 to TRBJ2-7, with D hard to call. The V gene's germline CDR1 is ENHRY and CDR2 SYGVKD. The CDR3 is 13 amino acids. Trimming took off 2 bases at V and 2 bases at J, with 7 bases between the two ends. The CDR3 coding sequence is TGTGCCATCAGTGAGCGGGTACCCTACGAGCAGTACTTC. Amino acids: CAISERVPYEQYF.

This clonotype appeared a few times. The chain uses TRBV29-1 and TRBJ2-2, with D possibly matching TRBD2 (5 bases). Germline values: CDR1 SQVTM, CDR2 ANQGSEA. V lost 7 bases and J lost 5, with 14 bases in between. This CDR3 region has 13 residues. The CDR3 DNA reads TGCAGCGGCTTCCGGGGTCGGACCGGGGAGCTGTTTTTT. It encodes CSGFRGRTGELFF.

Details on this clonotype: A much bigger clone sits one base away, suggesting this may be a read error. This rearrangement joins TRBV2 to TRBJ2-6; D is perhaps TRBD1 or TRBD2 (5 bases each). The germline V gene has CDR1 SNHLY and CDR2 FYNNEI. The CDR3 runs 15 residues. Trimming stripped 8 bases from V and 2 bases from J, with 13 bases between. DNA for the CDR3: TGTGCCAGCCCCCTAATGGGGGCTGGGGCCAACGTCCTGACTTTC. Translated, it gives CASPLMGAGANVLTF.

This clonotype was observed at least ten times. CDR3 region: CASRAGGGNQETQYF. CDR3 DNA: TGTGCCAGCAGGGCGGGAGGGGGGAATCAAGAGACCCAGTACTTC. The rearrangement uses TRBV2 and TRBJ2-5; 9 bases match TRBD2. V trimming: 6 bases; J trimming: 2 bases; junction bases outside the gene matches: 7. Germline loops: CDR1 SNHLY, CDR2 FYNNEI. CDR3 size: 15 residues. Combining the CDR3 with reference TRBV2 and TRBJ2-5 gives the whole variable domain EPEVTQTPSHQVTQMGQEVILRCVPISNHLYFYWYRQILGQKVEFLVSFYNNEISEKSEIFDDQFSVERPDGSNFTLKIRSTKLEDSAMYFCASRAGGGNQETQYFGPGTRLLVL.

The table lists this clonotype with many counts. The genes are TRBV2 and TRBJ1-1, with no clear D. The V end was cut by 7 bases, the J end by 1 base, with 7 bases between. Looked up from germline, CDR1 is SNHLY and CDR2 is FYNNEI. The CDR3 extends over 12 amino acids. The CDR3 loop is CASNEANTEAFF. CDR3 coding DNA: TGTGCCAGCAACGAGGCGAACACTGAAGCTTTCTTT. Supplemented by reference TRBV2 and TRBJ1-1, the full variable domain reads EPEVTQTPSHQVTQMGQEVILRCVPISNHLYFYWYRQILGQKVEFLVSFYNNEISEKSEIFDDQFSVERPDGSNFTLKIRSTKLEDSAMYFCASNEANTEAFFGQGTRLTVV.

The CDR3 nucleotides are TGTGCCAGCAGCCCAAGTGGGACAGGGGGATATAATTCACCCCTCCACTTT. Translated: CASSPSGTGGYNSPLHF. This chain uses TRBV9 with TRBJ1-6, with 11 bases identical to TRBD1. The CDR3 totals 17 residues. With 4 bases clipped from V and 4 bases from J, the junction kept 7 bases outside the gene matches. Germline assignment: CDR1 SGDLS and CDR2 YYNGEE.

In this sample, this clonotype turned up many times. The rearrangement links TRBV7-9 to TRBJ2-1; 8 nucleotides agree with TRBD2. CDR3 size: 15 residues. Germline V gives CDR1 SEHNR, CDR2 FQNEAQ (reference sequence). V shed 3 bases, J shed 9 bases, and the junction held 10 bases outside the gene matches. CDR3 sequence (DNA): TGTGCCAGCAGCTTCAGCGGAGCGGGAGTCCTTGAGCAGTTCTTC. It translates to CASSFSGAGVLEQFF.

This clonotype occurred a few times. This chain uses TRBV19 with TRBJ2-1, with D perhaps matching TRBD1 or TRBD2 (6 bases each). Germline assignment: CDR1 LNHDA and CDR2 SQIVND (reference sequence). V was clipped by 6 bases and J by 0 bases, with 21 bases between them. There are 18 residues in the CDR3. In DNA, the CDR3 is TGTGCCAGTAGGCTAGGGGGGCCGGACCTAAGCTCCTACAATGAGCAGTTCTTC. Its translation: CASRLGGPDLSSYNEQFF.

This sequence joins TRBV12-3 or TRBV12-4 and TRBJ2-1, with TRBD2 matching 10 bases. V gave up 5 bases and J gave up 10 bases; unmatched junction bases: 14. This CDR3 is 16 amino acids long. This CDR3 is CASSITSGRARREQFF. The CDR3 DNA sequence: TGTGCCAGCAGTATTACAAGCGGGAGGGCCCGGAGGGAGCAGTTCTTC.

This clonotype was observed many times. The chain employs TRBV2 and TRBJ1-1; perhaps TRBD1 as D (5 bases). Trimming left V 3 bases short and J 3 bases short, with 8 bases between. This CDR3 is built from 13 residues. The germline CDR1 and CDR2 sequences are SNHLY and FYNNEI. The CDR3 reads CASSDGGDTEAFF. The CDR3 DNA reads TGTGCCAGCAGTGACGGGGGGGACACTGAAGCTTTCTTT.

The table lists this clonotype with many counts. The chain is built from TRBV19 and TRBJ2-2; 12 nucleotides line up with TRBD1. V trimming: 4 bases; J trimming: 6 bases; junction bases outside the gene matches: 9. Germline V gene lookup returns CDR1 LNHDA and CDR2 SQIVND (reference sequence). CDR3 length: 17 residues. Written as DNA, the CDR3 is TGTGCCAGTAGTACAGGGGACAGGGGGCGTTTAGCCGGGGAGCTGTTTTTT. Translation gives CASSTGDRGRLAGELFF.

The chain has TRBV4-1 and TRBJ2-1; 12 bases align to TRBD2. The CDR3 spans 16 residues. Germline V lookup: CDR1 MGHRA, CDR2 YSYEKL. V dropped 2 bases and J dropped 5; count of bases not matched to a gene: 4. The CDR3 nucleotides are TGCGCCAGCAGCCAACGACTAGCGGGAGACGACAATGAGCAGTTCTTC. As protein: CASSQRLAGDDNEQFF.

This clonotype occurred many times. This chain links TRBV18 with TRBJ2-5; either TRBD1 or TRBD2 may fit D (5 bases each). Germline-derived CDR1 and CDR2 are KGHSH and LQKENI. V lost 7 bases, J lost 2 bases, and 11 bases lay in between. The CDR3 has 13 residues. The CDR3 region has the DNA TGTGCCAGCTGCCCGGGACCACAAGAGACCCAGTACTTC. Translated, it gives CASCPGPQETQYF.

This clonotype came up many times. At one end the junction does not follow the germline gene, possibly because of a read error. The V gene is TRBV28, the J gene TRBJ2-1, with a weak D call TRBD1 (5 bases). Germline V gene sequence: CDR1 MDHEN, CDR2 SYDVKM. This CDR3 contains 11 residues. CDR3 sequence: CASSSLGRADF. The CDR3 DNA sequence: TGTGCCAGCAGTTCTCTAGGCAGGGCCGACTTC.